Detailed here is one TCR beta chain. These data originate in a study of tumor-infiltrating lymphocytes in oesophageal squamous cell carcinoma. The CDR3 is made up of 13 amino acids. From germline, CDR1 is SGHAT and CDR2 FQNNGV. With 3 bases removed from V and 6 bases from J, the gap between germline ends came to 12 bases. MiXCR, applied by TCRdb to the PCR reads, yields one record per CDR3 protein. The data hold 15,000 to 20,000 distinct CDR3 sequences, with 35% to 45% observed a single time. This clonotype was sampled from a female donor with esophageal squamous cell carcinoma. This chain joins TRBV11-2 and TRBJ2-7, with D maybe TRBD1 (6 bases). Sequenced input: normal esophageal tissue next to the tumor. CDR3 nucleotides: TGTGCCAGCAGCTTTAACAGGGATTTCGAGCAGTACTTC. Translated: CASSFNRDFEQYF.